This TCR beta chain was obtained from a study of post-analysis software for immune sequencing data. About the study: The disease courses covered relapsing-remitting, secondary progressive and progressive-relapsing multiple sclerosis. General study findings and limits: Five TRBV segments, including TRBV5-6, TRBV5-1 and TRBV20-1, were more frequent in patients than controls.

In the case of this clonotype: Its specificity is unknown.

Trimming at V came to 4 bases and at J to 1 base, leaving 11 bases not matched to a gene. The V gene's germline CDR1 is LNHDA and CDR2 SQIVND (reference sequence). This CDR3 contains 17 residues. The TCR beta cDNA libraries carried unique molecular identifiers. TCRdb re-analysed the PCR reads in MiXCR, keeping a single row per CDR3 protein. The sample holds about 460,000 distinct CDR3 sequences, roughly 45% seen once. J is TRBJ1-1 and V is TRBV19; 8 bases align to TRBD1. The sequence was obtained from a girl between 10 and 17 years old with multiple sclerosis. The sequenced material came from blood. The CDR3, as DNA: TGTGCCAGTAGTACTTTACCCGGACAGGGAGGGAACACTGAAGCTTTCTTT. It yields the protein CASSTLPGQGGNTEAFF. The full variable domain, with the rest looked up from reference TRBV19 and TRBJ1-1, is DGGITQSPKYLFRKEGQNVTLSCEQNLNHDAMYWYRQDPGQGLRLIYYSQIVNDFQKGDIAEGYSVSREKKESFPLTVTSAQKNPTAFYLCASSTLPGQGGNTEAFFGQGTRLTVV.